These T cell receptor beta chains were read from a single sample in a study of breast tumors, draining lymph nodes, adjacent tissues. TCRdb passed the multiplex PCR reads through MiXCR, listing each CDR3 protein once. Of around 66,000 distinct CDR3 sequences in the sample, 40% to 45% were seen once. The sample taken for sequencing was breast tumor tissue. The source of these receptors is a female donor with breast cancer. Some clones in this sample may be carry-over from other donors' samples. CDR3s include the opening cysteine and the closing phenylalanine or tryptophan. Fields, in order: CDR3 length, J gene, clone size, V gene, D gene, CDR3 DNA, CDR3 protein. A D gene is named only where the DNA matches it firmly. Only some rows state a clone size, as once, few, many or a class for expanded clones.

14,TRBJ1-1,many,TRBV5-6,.,TGTGCCAGCAGCTTGACAATGGGGCAGACTGAAGCTTTCTTT,CASSLTMGQTEAFF
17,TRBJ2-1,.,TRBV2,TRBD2,TGTGCCAGCGTTGAAGTAGCGGGGGGGCCCTCGTACAATGAGCAGTTCTTC,CASVEVAGGPSYNEQFF
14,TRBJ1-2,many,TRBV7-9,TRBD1,TGTGCCAGCAGCTTAATAGGGGGCGTCGATGGCTACACCTTC,CASSLIGGVDGYTF
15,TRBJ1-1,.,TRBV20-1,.,TGCAGTGCCTACGCCCCATCAACAGGGAACACTGAAGCTTTCTTT,CSAYAPSTGNTEAFF
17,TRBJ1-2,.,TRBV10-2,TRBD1,TGCGCCAGCAGTGAGTCGATTCAATCAGGGGGTAACTATGGCTACACCTTC,CASSESIQSGGNYGYTF
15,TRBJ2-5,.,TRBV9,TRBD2,TGTGTCAGCAGCGCGGCGAGCGGGAGCCCGGAGACCCCGTACTTC,CVSSAASGSPETPYF
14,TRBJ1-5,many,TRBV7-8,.,TGTGCCAGCAGCTCGGGACCTAGCAATCAGCCCCAGCATTTT,CASSSGPSNQPQHF
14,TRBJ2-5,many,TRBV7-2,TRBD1,TGTGCCAGCAGCTTTGGACAGGCGAGGGAGACCCAGTACTTC,CASSFGQARETQYF
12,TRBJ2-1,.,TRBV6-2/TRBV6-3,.,TGTGCCAGCAGTCACCTCGGAAATGAGCAGTTCTTC,CASSHLGNEQFF
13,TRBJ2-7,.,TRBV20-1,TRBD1,TGCAGTGCCAACCGGGACAGGGGTTACGCGCAGTACTTC,CSANRDRGYAQYF
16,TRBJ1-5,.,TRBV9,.,TGTGCCAGCAGCGGTAGTGCTCCGGGGGGGAATCAGCCCCAGCATTTT,CASSGSAPGGNQPQHF